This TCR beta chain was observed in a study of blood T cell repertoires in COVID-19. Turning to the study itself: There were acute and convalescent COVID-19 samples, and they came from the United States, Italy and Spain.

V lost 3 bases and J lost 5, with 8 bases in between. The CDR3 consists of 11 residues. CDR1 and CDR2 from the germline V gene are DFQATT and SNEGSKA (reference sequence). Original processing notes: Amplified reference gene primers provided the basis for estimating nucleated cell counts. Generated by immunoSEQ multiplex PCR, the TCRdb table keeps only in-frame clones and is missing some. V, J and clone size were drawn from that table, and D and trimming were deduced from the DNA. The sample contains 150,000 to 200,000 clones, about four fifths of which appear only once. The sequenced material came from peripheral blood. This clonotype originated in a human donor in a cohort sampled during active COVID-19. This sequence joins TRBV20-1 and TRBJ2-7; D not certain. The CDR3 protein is CSASNYNEQYF. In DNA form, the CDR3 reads TGCAGTGCTAGTAACTACAACGAGCAGTACTTC.